A single sample gave rise to the 6 T cell receptor beta chains below, sequenced in a study of shared clonotypes between healthy human individuals. Libraries were prepared by immunoSEQ multiplex PCR; TCRdb keeps only in-frame clonotypes and omits some of them. The data contain around 2.5 million clones, over 85% of them singletons. The sample taken for sequencing was naive CD4+ T cells from PBMCs. Subset here: CD45RA+ positively selected. The source of these receptors is a man between 18 and 29 years old in good health. Some clones in this sample may be carry-over from other donors' samples.

V and J are TRBV5-5 and TRBJ2-7; TRBD1 matches 9 bases. Germline CDR1 SGHKS, CDR2 YYEKEE (reference sequence). This CDR3 is 16 amino acids long. After removal of 4 bases from V and 5 bases from J, the junction contained 13 bases not matched to a gene. The CDR3 region has the DNA TGTGCCAGCAGCCAAGCAGGGACAGGGAGTCTGAACGAGCAGTACTTC. Amino acid sequence: CASSQAGTGSLNEQYF.

The chain has TRBV28 and TRBJ2-7, with 9 bases that match TRBD1. The CDR3 is made up of 15 amino acids. Germline V CDR1 and CDR2: MDHEN, SYDVKM. V dropped 6 bases and J dropped 1; count of bases not matched to a gene: 7. CDR3 in amino acids: CASRTKGQGSYEQYF. The CDR3 region has the DNA TGTGCCAGCAGAACTAAAGGACAGGGGTCCTACGAGCAGTACTTC.

J is TRBJ2-7 and V is TRBV4-3; perhaps TRBD2 as D (5 bases). The V end lost 0 bases, the J end lost 2 bases, and 14 bases lay between the germline ends. Germline V gene sequence: CDR1 LGHNA, CDR2 YSLEER. This CDR3 has 16 amino acids. In DNA, the CDR3 is TGCGCCAGCAGCCAAGATGCGCAGACTACAGCCTACGAGCAGTACTTC. Translation gives CASSQDAQTTAYEQYF.

About this clone itself: Additional DNA sequences in this sample encode the identical CDR3. The chain employs TRBV7-6 and TRBJ2-5, with unresolved D. This CDR3 spans 13 amino acids. Trimming shortened V by 1 base and J by 1 base, and 4 bases separated the two germline ends. In germline, CDR1 is SGHVS, CDR2 FNYEAQ. The CDR3 DNA sequence: TGTGCCAGCAGCTTAGGACCCCAAGAGACCCAGTACTTC. Amino acid sequence: CASSLGPQETQYF.

The genes are TRBV18 and TRBJ2-7, with 7 nucleotides matching TRBD1. This CDR3 comprises 14 residues. Unmatched junction bases numbered 8, after V lost 6 bases and J lost 3 bases. CDR1 is KGHSH, CDR2 LQKENI, per germline. CDR3 coding DNA: TGTGCCAGCTCGCCCGGGACAGTGATCTACGAGCAGTACTTC. Translating gives CASSPGTVIYEQYF.

CDR3 sequence: CASSQDATPSGANVLTF. The CDR3 nucleotides read TGCGCCAGCAGCCAAGATGCGACGCCCTCTGGGGCCAACGTCCTGACTTTC. The chain joins TRBV4-1 to TRBJ2-6; no definite D call. The V gene's germline CDR1 is MGHRA and CDR2 YSYEKL. This CDR3 contains 17 residues. V shed 0 bases and J shed 0 bases, with 9 bases lying between them.